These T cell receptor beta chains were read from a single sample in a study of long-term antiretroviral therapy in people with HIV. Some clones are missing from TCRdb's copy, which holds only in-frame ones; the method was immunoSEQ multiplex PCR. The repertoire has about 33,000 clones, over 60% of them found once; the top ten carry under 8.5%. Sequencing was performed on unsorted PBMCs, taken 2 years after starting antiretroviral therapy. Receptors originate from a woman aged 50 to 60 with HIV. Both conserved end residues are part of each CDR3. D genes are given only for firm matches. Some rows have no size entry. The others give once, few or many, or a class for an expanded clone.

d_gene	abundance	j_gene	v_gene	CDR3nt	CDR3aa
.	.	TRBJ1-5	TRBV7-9	TGTGCCAGCAGCCCAAGTCGGGGAACTGATCAGCCCCAGCATTTT	CASSPSRGTDQPQHF
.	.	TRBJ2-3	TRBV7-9	TGTGCCAGCAGCTTAGCGGAGAGCGGCCCTAGCACAGATACGCAGTATTTT	CASSLAESGPSTDTQYF
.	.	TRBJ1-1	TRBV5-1	TGCGCCAGCAGCTGGGGGGTCCTACAGGGTCTGAACACTGAAGCTTTCTTT	CASSWGVLQGLNTEAFF
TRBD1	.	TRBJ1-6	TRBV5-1	TGCGCCAGCAGCTCCGGGACAGGGCTTTCACCCCTCCACTTT	CASSSGTGLSPLHF
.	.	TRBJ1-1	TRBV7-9	TGTGCCAGCAGCTTCATGACAGGTTCGGGCACTGAAGCTTTCTTT	CASSFMTGSGTEAFF
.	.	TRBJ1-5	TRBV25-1	TGTGCCAGCAGCGGGTCCAATCAGCCCCAGCATTTT	CASSGSNQPQHF
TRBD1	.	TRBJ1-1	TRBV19	TGTGCCAGTAGTAAAGGACAGGGGATCGCTGAAGCTTTCTTT	CASSKGQGIAEAFF
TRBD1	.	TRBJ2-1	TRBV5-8	TGTGCCAGCAGCTTGTATCCGGACAGGTTTTACAATGAGCAGTTCTTC	CASSLYPDRFYNEQFF
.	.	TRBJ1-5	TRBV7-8	TGTGCCAGCAGCTTAGAGGGCAGGGAAACGCAGCCCCAGCATTTT	CASSLEGRETQPQHF
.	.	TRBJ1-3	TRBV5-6	TGTGCCAGCAGCTTGGGCGACGGAAACACCATATATTTT	CASSLGDGNTIYF
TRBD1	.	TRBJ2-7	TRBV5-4	TGTGCCAGCAGCCGGGGCTGGCAGGGGGTCTCCTACGAGCAGTACTTC	CASSRGWQGVSYEQYF
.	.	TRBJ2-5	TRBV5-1	TGCGCCAGCAGCTTGGTCAGCCAAGAGACCCAGTACTTC	CASSLVSQETQYF
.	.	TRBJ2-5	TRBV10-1	TGCGCCAGCAGTGAAAGGTTTCAAGAGACCCAGTACTTC	CASSERFQETQYF
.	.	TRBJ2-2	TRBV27	TGTGCCAGCAGTTTGGGTTCCCGGGCTGGGGAGCTGTTTTTT	CASSLGSRAGELFF
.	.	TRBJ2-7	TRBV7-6	TGTGCCAGCAGCTTAGAGTCGCCCTACGAGCAGTACTTC	CASSLESPYEQYF
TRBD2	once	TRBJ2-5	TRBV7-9	TGTGCCAGCAGCTTAATAGCGGGCACCTTATCTGGAGAGACCCAGTACTTC	CASSLIAGTLSGETQYF
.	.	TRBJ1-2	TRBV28	TGTGCCAGCAGTTTATTTATGGGTGGCTACACCTTC	CASSLFMGGYTF
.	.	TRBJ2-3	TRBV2	TGTGCCAGCACGGTCACAGATACGCAGTATTTT	CASTVTDTQYF
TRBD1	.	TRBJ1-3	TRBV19	TGTGCCAGTAGTATAGATCAAGGGGGCTCCGGAAACACCATATATTTT	CASSIDQGGSGNTIYF
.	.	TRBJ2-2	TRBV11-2	TGTGCCAGCCGGGCCCCCCCTTCCGCCGGGGAGCTGTTTTTT	CASRAPPSAGELFF
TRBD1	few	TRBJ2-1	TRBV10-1	TGCGCCAGCGGAGACAGGGCCCTCCAATTCTTC	CASGDRALQFF
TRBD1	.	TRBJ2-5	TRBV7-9	TGTGCCAGCAGCTGGCCCACAGGGGAAGAGACCCAGTACTTC	CASSWPTGEETQYF
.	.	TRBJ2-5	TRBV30	TGTGCCTGGAGCGCCGCGGAGACCCAGTACTTC	CAWSAAETQYF
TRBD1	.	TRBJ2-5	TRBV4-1	TGCGCCAGCAGCTCGTACCCTACAGGGGAAGGAGAGACCCAGTACTTC	CASSSYPTGEGETQYF
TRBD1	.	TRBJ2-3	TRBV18	TGTGCCAGCTCACCTTGGGACAGGGAGAGGGATACGCAGTATTTT	CASSPWDRERDTQYF
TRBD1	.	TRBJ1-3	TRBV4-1	TGCGCCAGCAGCCAAGTTTACCCGGGACAGAGGGGAAACACCATATATTTT	CASSQVYPGQRGNTIYF
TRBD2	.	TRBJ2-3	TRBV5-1	TGCGCCAGCAGCGACTCGGGGGGTTCCACAGATACGCAGTATTTT	CASSDSGGSTDTQYF
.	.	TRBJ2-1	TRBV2	TGTGCCAGCAGTGAGTCCGGTTCGCAGTTCTTC	CASSESGSQFF
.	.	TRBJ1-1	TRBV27	TGTGCCAGCAGTTTGATCGGTCTTCCTGCTTTCTTT	CASSLIGLPAFF
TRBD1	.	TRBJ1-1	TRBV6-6	TGTGCCAGCAGTTATCCCCAGGGGGGGGACACTGAAGCTTTCTTT	CASSYPQGGDTEAFF
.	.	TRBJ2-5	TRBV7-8	TGTGCCAGCAGCTTAGGGCGGCAAGAGACCCAGTACTTC	CASSLGRQETQYF